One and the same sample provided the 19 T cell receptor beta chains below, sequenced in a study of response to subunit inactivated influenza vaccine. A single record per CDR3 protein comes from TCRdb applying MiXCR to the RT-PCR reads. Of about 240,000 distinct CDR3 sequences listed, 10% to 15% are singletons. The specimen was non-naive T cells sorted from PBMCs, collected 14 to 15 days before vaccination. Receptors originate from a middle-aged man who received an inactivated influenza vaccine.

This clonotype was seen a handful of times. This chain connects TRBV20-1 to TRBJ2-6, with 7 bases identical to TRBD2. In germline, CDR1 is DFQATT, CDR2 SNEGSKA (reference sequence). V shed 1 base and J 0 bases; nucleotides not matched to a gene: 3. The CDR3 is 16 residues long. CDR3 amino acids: CSARASGVSGANVLTF. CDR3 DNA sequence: TGCAGTGCTAGAGCCAGCGGGGTCTCTGGGGCCAACGTCCTGACTTTC.

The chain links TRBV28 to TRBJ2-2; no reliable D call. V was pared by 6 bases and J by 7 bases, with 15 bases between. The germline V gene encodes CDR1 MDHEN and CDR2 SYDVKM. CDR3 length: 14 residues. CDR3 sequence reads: CASSLPSESGELFF. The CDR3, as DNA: TGTGCCAGCAGCCTGCCGTCGGAAAGCGGGGAGCTGTTTTTT.

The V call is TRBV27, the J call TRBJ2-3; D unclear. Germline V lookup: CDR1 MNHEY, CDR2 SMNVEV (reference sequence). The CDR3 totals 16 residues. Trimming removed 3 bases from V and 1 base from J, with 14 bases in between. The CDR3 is CASSFISWQGTDTQYF. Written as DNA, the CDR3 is TGTGCCAGCAGTTTTATTTCGTGGCAGGGCACAGATACGCAGTATTTT.

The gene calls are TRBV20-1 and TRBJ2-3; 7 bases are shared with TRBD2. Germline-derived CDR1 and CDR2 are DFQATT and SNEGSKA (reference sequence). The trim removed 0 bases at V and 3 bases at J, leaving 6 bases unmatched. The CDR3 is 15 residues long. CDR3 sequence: CSARDESGRTDTQYF. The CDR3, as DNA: TGCAGTGCTAGAGATGAGTCCGGGAGGACAGATACGCAGTATTTT.

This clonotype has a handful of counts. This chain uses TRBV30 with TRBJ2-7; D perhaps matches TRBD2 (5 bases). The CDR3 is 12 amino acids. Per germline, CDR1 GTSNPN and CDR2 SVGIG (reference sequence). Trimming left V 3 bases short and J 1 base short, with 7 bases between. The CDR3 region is CAWRAASYEQYF. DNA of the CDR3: TGTGCCTGGAGAGCGGCTTCCTACGAGCAGTACTTC.

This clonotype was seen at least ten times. CDR3 in amino acids: CASSLGAGGPNEQFF. As DNA, the CDR3 is TGCGCCAGCAGCTTGGGAGCGGGGGGGCCGAATGAGCAGTTCTTC. The chain uses TRBV5-1 and TRBJ2-1, with 10 bases lining up with TRBD2. Germline CDR1 reads SGHRS; CDR2 reads YFSETQ. V lost 0 bases and J lost 7; bases outside the gene matches: 4. The CDR3 totals 15 residues.

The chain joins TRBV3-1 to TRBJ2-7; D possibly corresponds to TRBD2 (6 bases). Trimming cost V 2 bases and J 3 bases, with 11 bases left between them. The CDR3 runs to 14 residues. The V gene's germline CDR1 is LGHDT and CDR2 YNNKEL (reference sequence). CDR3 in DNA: TGTGCCAGCAGCCAATTGGCGGGGCTCTACGAGCAGTACTTC. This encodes CASSQLAGLYEQYF.

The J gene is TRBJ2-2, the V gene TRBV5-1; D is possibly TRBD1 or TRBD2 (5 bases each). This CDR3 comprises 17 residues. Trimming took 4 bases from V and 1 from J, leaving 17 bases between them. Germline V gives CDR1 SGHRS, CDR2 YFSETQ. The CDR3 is CASSPMGVTRNTGELFF. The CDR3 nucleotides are TGCGCCAGCAGCCCAATGGGGGTTACTAGGAACACCGGGGAGCTGTTTTTT.

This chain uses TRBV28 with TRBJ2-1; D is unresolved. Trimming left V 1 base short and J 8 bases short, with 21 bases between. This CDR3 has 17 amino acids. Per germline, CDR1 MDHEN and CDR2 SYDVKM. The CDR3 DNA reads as TGTGCCAGCAGTTTATCACACACAACCTCGTTTGCCGATGAGCAGTTCTTC. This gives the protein CASSLSHTTSFADEQFF.

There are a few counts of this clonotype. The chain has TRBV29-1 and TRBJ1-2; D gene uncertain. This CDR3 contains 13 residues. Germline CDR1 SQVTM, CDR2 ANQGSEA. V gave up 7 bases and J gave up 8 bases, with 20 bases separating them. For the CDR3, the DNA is TGCAGCGCTAAAGCTACGGATTCCTGGGGCTACACCTTC. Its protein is CSAKATDSWGYTF.

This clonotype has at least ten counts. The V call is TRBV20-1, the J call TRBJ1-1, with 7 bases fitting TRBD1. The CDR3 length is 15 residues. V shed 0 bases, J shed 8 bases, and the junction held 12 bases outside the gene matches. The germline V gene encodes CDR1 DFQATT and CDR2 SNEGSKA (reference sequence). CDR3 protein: CSARDLGTAGLEAFF. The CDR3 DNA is TGCAGTGCTAGAGACCTAGGGACAGCGGGTCTGGAAGCTTTCTTT.

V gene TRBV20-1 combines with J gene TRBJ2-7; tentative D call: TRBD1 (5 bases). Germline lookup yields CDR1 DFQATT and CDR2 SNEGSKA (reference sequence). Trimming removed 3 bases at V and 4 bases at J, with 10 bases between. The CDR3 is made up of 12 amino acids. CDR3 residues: CSASFQGYEQYF. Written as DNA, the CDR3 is TGCAGTGCTAGCTTTCAGGGTTACGAGCAGTACTTC.

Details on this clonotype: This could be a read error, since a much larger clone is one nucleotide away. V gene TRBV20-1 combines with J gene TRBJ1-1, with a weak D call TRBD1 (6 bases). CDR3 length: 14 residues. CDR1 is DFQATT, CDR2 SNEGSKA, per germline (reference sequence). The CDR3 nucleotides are TGCAGTGTTAGAGATGGGGGGGCTGAAGCTGAAGCTTTCTTT. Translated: CSVRDGGAEAEAFF.

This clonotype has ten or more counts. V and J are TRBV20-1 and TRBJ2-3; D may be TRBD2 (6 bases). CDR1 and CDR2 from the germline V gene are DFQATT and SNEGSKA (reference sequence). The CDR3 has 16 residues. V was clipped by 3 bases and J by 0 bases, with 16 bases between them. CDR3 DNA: TGCAGTGCTAGTCCTCGGGAGCGGCAGAGCACAGATACGCAGTATTTT. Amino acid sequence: CSASPRERQSTDTQYF.

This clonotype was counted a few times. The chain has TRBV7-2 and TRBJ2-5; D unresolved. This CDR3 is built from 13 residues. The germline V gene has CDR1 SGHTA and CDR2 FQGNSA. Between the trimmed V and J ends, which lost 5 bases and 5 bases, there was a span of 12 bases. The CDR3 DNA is TGTGCCAGCAGCCCGCGAGCCAGGGAGACCCAGTACTTC. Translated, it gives CASSPRARETQYF. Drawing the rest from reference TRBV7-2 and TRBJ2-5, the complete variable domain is GAGVSQSPSNKVTEKGKDVELRCDPISGHTALYWYRQSLGQGLEFLIYFQGNSAPDKSGLPSDRFSAERTGGSVSTLTIQRTQQEDSAVYLCASSPRARETQYFGPGTRLLVL.

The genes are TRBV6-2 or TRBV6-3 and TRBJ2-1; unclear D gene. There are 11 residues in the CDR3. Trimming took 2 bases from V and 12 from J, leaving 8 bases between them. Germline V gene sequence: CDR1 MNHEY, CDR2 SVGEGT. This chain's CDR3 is CASSYNSGQFF. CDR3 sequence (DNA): TGTGCCAGCAGTTACAACTCTGGGCAGTTCTTC.

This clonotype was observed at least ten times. CDR3 coding DNA: TGCAGTGCTAGGGGCAGGGTGTACCCCAAAAACACTGAAGCTTTCTTT. Translation: CSARGRVYPKNTEAFF. This chain uses TRBV20-1 with TRBJ1-1; TRBD1 is a possible D gene (5 bases). Per the germline V gene, CDR1 is DFQATT and CDR2 is SNEGSKA (reference sequence). CDR3 length: 16 residues. Deletions cut 3 bases from V and 2 bases from J, with 19 bases between.

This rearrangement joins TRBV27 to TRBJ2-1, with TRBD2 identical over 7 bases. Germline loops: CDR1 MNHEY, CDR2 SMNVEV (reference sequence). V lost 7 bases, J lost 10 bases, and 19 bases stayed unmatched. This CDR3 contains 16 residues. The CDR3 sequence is CASTSPGLHIISEQFF. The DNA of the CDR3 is TGTGCCAGCACTTCACCGGGACTACACATTATATCGGAGCAGTTCTTC.

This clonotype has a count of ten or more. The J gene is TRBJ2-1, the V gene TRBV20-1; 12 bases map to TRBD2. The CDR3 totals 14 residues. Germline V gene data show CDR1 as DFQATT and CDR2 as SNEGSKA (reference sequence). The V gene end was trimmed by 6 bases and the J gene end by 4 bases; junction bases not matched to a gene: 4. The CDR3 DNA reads TGCAGTGCACAAGGACTAGCGGGATACAATGAGCAGTTCTTC. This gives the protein CSAQGLAGYNEQFF.